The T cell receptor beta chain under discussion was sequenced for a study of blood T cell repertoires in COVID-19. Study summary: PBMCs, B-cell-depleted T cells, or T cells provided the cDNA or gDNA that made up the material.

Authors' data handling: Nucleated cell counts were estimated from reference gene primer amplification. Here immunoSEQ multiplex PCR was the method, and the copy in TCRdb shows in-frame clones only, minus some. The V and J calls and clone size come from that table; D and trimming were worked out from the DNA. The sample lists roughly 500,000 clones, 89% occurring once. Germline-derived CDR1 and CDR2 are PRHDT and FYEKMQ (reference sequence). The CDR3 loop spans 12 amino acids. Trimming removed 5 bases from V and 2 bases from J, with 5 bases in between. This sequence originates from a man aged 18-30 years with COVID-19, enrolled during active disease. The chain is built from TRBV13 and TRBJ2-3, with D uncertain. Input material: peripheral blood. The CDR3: CASSPITDTQYF. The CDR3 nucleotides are TGTGCCAGCAGCCCCATCACAGATACGCAGTATTTT.